This record covers a single T cell receptor beta chain. There is no known antigen for this receptor. No base qualities exist here, and no much larger clone lies one base off it. The roughly 39 donors, aged about 6 to 95 years, were systemically healthy Caucasian individuals from Russia. Each donor gave ten milliliters of peripheral blood, collected into EDTA-treated Vacutainer tubes. Ficoll-Paque density-gradient centrifugation was used to isolate PBMCs, with at least 7 million obtained per sample. Total RNA, at least 5 micrograms per sample, was extracted from PBMCs with Trizol reagent. For every donor, flow cytometry on a PBMC aliquot measured the percentage of naive CD45RAhigh/CD27high T cells. The data are from a study of blood T cells in healthy people across ages (dated by TCRdb to between 2014 and 2016). Describing the broader study: Template switching captured roughly one uniquely barcoded TCR beta cDNA molecule per two T cells in model experiments. The study measured age-related changes in TCR beta repertoire diversity using deep sequencing normalized with unique cDNA molecular identifiers. Donors were grouped into four age groups: young (average 16 years), middle-aged (around 39), aged (over 55) and long-lived (over 80). Donors of different ages were randomly distributed across sequencing lanes to avoid experimental bias. Using the same blood draw, the study looked at two additional independent replicas of 1 million unique cDNA reads for two donors, one aged 18 to 30 and the other aged 80 or older.

V has 1 base trimmed and J has 7 bases trimmed; junction bases matching no gene number 6. CDR1 and CDR2, looked up from the germline V gene (reference sequence), are MNHEY and SMNVEV. Measured from the cysteine to the phenylalanine, the CDR3 is 16 residues long. CDR3 DNA only is kept here, 48 bases in frame from base 1. Library method: 5' RACE. TCRdb names Illumina HiSeq 2500 as the instrument used. The second PCR ran for roughly 7 to 11 cycles and used a J-beta primer mix along with a sample-barcoded 5' primer. A template-switch 5' adaptor carrying 12 random nucleotides introduced a unique molecular identifier onto each TCR beta cDNA molecule. At least 2.5 million CDR3-containing paired-end reads were obtained from each sample. First-strand cDNA synthesis was performed from all RNA using the Mint cDNA synthesis kit, with priming by a TRBC-specific oligonucleotide. All cDNA was treated with uracil-DNA glycosylase and then went through a first 18-cycle PCR with the universal primers M1SS and BC2_uni_R. The original pipeline was this. Each sample was normalized by randomly selecting 1 million high-quality reads, each carrying a distinct molecular identifier. Reads with shared molecular identifiers were discarded instead of being binned into consensus sequences. MiTCR, with a Q25 quality threshold and the strictest error-elimination algorithm, was used for CDR3 identification, clonotype clustering and error correction. A nonparametric unseen species model with Euler transformation was used to estimate lower-bound total TCR beta diversity. Through fastp at Q25 and MiXCR, TCRdb rebuilt clones from the public reads, retaining in-frame beta chains. Each CDR3 protein gets just one entry, which takes the most common genes and DNA from the rows behind it. The V and J calls come from TCRdb's annotation, not from the publication. The sample contains roughly 1.6 million distinct CDR3 sequences, roughly 30% of them found a single time. The ten biggest clones cover approximately 10% of the sample.

Points the paper makes about the study in general: Total diversity estimates from one million sequenced T cells were considered lower bounds and underestimates. As age increased, observed TCR beta diversity per million T cells dropped in a roughly linear way, and a significant reduction was already evident by age 40. Because donor CMV infection status was unknown, age-related changes in expanded clonotypes were potentially confounded. Observed TCR beta diversity correlated strongly with the percentage of naive T cells measured by flow cytometry. Conclusive comparison of naive and antigen-experienced compartments was prevented by the profiling of bulk unsorted PBMCs. The long-lived group showed more naive CD4+ T cells, fewer expanded clones and increased TCR diversity than the aged group, suggesting age selection.

The chain links TRBV27 with TRBJ1-6; 8 bases in between match TRBD1. Sequenced material: blood. The clonotype originates from a woman in her thirties in good health. The DNA sequence reads TGTGCCAGCAGTTTATTTTCAGGGGGCGCAAATTCACCCCTCCACTTT. Translated, it reads CASSLFSGGANSPLHF.